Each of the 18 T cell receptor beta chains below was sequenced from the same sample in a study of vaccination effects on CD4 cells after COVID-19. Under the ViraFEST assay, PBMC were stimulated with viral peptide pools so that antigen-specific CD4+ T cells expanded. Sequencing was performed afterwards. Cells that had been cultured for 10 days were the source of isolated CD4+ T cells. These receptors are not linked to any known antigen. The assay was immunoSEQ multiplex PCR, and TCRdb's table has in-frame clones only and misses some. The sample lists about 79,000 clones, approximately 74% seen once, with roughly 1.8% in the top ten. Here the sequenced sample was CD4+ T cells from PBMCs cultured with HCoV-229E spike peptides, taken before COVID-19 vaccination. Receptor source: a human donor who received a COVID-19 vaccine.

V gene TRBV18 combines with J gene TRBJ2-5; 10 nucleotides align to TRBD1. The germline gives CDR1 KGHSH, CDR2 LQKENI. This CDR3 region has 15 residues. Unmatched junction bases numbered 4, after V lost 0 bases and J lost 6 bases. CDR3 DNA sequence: TGTGCCAGCTCACCACCTGACAGGGGGCTTAAGACCCAGTACTTC. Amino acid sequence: CASSPPDRGLKTQYF.

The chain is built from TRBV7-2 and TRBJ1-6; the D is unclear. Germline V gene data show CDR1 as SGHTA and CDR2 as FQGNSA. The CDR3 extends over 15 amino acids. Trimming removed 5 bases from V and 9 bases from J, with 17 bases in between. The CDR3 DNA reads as TGTGCCAGCAGCCTCCAATCTGCGACTCCTTCACCCCTCCACTTT. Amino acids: CASSLQSATPSPLHF.

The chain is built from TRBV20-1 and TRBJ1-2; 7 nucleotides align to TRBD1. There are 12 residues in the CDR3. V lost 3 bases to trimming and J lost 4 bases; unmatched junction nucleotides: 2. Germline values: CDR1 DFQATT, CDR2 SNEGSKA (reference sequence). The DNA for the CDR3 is TGCAGTGCTAGTGAGGGGGCCTATGGCTACACCTTC. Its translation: CSASEGAYGYTF.

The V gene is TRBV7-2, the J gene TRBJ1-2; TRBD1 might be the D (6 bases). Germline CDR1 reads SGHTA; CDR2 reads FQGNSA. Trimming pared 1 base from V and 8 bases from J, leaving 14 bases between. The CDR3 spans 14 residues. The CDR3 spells CASSLVKGVGGYTF. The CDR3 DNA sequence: TGTGCCAGCAGCTTAGTTAAGGGGGTGGGAGGCTACACCTTC. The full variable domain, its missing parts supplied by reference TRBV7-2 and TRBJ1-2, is GAGVSQSPSNKVTEKGKDVELRCDPISGHTALYWYRQSLGQGLEFLIYFQGNSAPDKSGLPSDRFSAERTGGSVSTLTIQRTQQEDSAVYLCASSLVKGVGGYTFGSGTRLTVV.

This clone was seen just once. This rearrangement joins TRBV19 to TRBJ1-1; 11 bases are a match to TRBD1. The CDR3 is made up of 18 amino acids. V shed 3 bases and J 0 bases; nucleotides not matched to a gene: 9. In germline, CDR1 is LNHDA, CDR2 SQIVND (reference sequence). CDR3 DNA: TGTGCCAGTAGTATTGGCGGGGGACAGGGGGTACTGAACACTGAAGCTTTCTTT. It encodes CASSIGGGQGVLNTEAFF.

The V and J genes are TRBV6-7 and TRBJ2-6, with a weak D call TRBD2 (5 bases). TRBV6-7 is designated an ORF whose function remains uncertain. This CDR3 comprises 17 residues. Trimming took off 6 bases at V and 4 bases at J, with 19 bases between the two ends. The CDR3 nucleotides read TGTGCCAGCAGATATTCTTCGCGGAGGTACGGGGCCAACGTCCTGACTTTC. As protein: CASRYSSRRYGANVLTF.

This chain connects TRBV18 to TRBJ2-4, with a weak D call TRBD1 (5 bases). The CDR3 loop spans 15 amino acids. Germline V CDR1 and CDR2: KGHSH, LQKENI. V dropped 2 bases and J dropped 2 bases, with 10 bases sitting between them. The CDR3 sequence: CASSPTAGPKNIQYF. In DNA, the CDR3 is TGTGCCAGCTCACCAACGGCAGGGCCCAAAAACATTCAGTACTTC.

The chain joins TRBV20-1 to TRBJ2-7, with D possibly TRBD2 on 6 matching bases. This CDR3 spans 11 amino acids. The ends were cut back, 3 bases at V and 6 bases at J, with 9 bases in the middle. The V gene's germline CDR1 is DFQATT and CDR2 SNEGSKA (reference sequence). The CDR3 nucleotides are TGCAGTGCTAGTCAGGGAGGCGAGCAGTACGTC. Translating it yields CSASQGGEQYV.

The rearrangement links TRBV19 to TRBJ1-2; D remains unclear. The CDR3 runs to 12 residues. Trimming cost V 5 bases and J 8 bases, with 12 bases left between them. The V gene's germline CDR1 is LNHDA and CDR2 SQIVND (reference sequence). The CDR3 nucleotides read TGTGCCAGTAGTTATTCCGGGAGCGGCTACACCTTC. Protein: CASSYSGSGYTF.

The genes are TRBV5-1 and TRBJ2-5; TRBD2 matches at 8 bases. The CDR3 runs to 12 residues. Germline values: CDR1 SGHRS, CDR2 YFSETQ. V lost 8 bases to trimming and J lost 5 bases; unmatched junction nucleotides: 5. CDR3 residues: CASREGWETQYF. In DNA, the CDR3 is TGCGCCAGTCGGGAGGGTTGGGAGACCCAGTACTTC.

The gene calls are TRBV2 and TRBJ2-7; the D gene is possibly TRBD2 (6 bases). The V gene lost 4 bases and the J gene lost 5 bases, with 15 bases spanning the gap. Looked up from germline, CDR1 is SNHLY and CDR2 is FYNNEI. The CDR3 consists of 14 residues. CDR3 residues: CASSAQRGGDEQYV. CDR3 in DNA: TGTGCCAGCAGTGCACAACGGGGCGGGGACGAGCAGTACGTC.

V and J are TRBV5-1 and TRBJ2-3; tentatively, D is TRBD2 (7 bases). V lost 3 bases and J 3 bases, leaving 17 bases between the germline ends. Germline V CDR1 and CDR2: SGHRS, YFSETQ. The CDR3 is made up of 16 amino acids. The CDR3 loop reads CASSSLGGGGTDTQYF. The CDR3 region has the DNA TGCGCCAGCAGCTCGCTCGGGGGCGGGGGTACAGATACGCAGTATTTT. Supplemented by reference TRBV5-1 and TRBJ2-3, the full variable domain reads KAGVTQTPRYLIKTRGQQVTLSCSPISGHRSVSWYQQTPGQGLQFLFEYFSETQRNKGNFPGRFSGRQFSNSRSEMNVSTLELGDSALYLCASSSLGGGGTDTQYFGPGTRLTVL.

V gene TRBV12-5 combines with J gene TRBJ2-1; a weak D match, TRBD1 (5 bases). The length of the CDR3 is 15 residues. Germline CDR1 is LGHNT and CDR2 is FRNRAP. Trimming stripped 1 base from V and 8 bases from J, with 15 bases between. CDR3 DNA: TGTGCTAGTGGTTTGGGGGTCGGTGGGGCCGATGAGCAGTTCTTC. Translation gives CASGLGVGGADEQFF.

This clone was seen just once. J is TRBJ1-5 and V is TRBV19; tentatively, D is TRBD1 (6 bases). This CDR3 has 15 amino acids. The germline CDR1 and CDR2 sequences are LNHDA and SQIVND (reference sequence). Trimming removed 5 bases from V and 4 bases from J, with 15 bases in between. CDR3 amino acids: CASSRTQGRNQPQHF. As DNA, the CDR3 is TGTGCCAGTAGTCGGACACAGGGTCGGAATCAGCCCCAGCATTTT.

This CDR3 reads CASTLGGAQETQYF. DNA of the CDR3: TGTGCCAGCACCCTGGGCGGGGCCCAAGAGACCCAGTACTTC. The chain uses TRBV5-6 and TRBJ2-5, with D possibly being TRBD2 (6 bases). Trimming shortened V by 6 bases and J by 1 base, and 13 bases separated the two germline ends. Looked up from germline, CDR1 is SGHDT and CDR2 is YYEEEE. CDR3 size: 14 residues.

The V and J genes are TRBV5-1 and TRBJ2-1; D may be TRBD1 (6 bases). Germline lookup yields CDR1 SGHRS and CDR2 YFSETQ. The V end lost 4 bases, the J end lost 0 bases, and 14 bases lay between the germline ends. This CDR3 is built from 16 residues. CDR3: CASSEQGSNSYNEQFF. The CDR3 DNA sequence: TGCGCCAGCAGCGAACAGGGTTCGAACTCCTACAATGAGCAGTTCTTC.

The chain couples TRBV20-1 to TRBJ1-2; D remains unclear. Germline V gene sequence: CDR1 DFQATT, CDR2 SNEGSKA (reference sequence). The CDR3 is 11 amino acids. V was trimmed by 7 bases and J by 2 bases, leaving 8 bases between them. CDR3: CSGSMNYGYTF. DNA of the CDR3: TGCAGTGGATCGATGAACTATGGCTACACCTTC.

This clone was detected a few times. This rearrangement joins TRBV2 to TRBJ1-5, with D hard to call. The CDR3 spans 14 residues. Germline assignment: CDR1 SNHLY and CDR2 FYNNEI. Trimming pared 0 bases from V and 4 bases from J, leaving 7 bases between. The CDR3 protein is CASSEAARNQPQHF. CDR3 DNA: TGTGCCAGCAGTGAAGCGGCAAGGAATCAGCCCCAGCATTTT.